A selection of T cell receptor beta chains follows, all from one sample in a study of blood T cell repertoires in COVID-19. Profiling relied on immunoSEQ multiplex PCR, and the TCRdb table lists in-frame clones only, not all of them. The sample carries some 50,000 clones, around 65% recorded once. Sequencing input: peripheral blood. These receptors were taken from a woman in her seventies with acute or convalescent COVID-19. The CDR3 runs from the conserved cysteine through the conserved F or W. D genes are given only for firm matches. Clone size is given for some rows only: seen once, a few or many times, or a class if the clone is expanded.

v_call	d_call	j_call	clone_size	cdr3_nt	cdr3_aa
TRBV7-2	-	TRBJ2-2	-	TGTGCCAGCAGCTCAAGACAGAACTCGAACACCGGGGAGCTGTTTTTT	CASSSRQNSNTGELFF
TRBV2	TRBD1	TRBJ2-7	-	TGTGCCACCCGGGACAGGGAGCACGAGCAGTACTTC	CATRDREHEQYF
TRBV7-8	-	TRBJ2-7	-	TGTGCCAGCAGCTCTTGGGCTCGCCCCGTCGAGCAGTACTTC	CASSSWARPVEQYF
TRBV19	TRBD1	TRBJ2-5	-	TGTGCCAGTAGTTCCGGGACAGTGTACCAAGAGACCCAGTACTTC	CASSSGTVYQETQYF
TRBV7-9	TRBD1	TRBJ1-1	-	TGTGCCAGCAGCTCGGGACAGTCGATCACTGAAGCTTTCTTT	CASSSGQSITEAFF
TRBV9	-	TRBJ1-5	-	TGTGCCAGCAGCTCCCCCCTAGGGGGGGACTATAGCAATCAGCCCCAGCATTTT	CASSSPLGGDYSNQPQHF
TRBV5-4	-	TRBJ1-1	-	TGTGCCAGCAGCTTGGGGACATACAGTTTGAACACTGAAGCTTTCTTT	CASSLGTYSLNTEAFF
TRBV29-1	-	TRBJ1-1	-	TGCAGCGCCTTACTTACCTCGCTCATGAACACTGAAGCTTTCTTT	CSALLTSLMNTEAFF
TRBV7-3	TRBD2	TRBJ2-2	once	TGTGCCAGCAGCTTAACGTGGGGACTAGCGACCGGGGAGCTGTTTTTT	CASSLTWGLATGELFF
TRBV12-3/TRBV12-4	-	TRBJ1-2	-	TGTGCCAGCAGTTCCAGGGCCATGGGCTACACCTTC	CASSSRAMGYTF
TRBV23-1	-	TRBJ2-7	-	TGCGCCAGCAGTCAGAGGTACGAGCAGTACTTC	CASSQRYEQYF